The sample holds many counts of the clone carrying this T cell receptor beta chain. Antigen specificity is unknown. J lost 4 bases, V lost 5 bases, and 1 base had no gene match. The CDR3 consists of 12 residues. This sample is drawn from a study of CD8 T cells in ankylosing spondylitis. TCRdb analysed the 5' RACE reads with MiXCR anew, one entry per CDR3 protein. The sample has about 800,000 distinct CDR3 sequences, approximately 10% seen once. Study conclusions and caveats: It appeared that ankylosing spondylitis blood was characterized by a TCR beta motif of roughly 8 highly homologous variants.

The clonotype was recovered from a male donor with ankylosing spondylitis. The chain couples TRBV12-3 or TRBV12-4 to TRBJ1-2; 7 positions agree with TRBD1. The sequencing input was blood, either unsorted or a sorted T cell fraction (not recorded which). The CDR3 sequence is CASSRTGYGYTF. CDR3 bases: TGTGCCAGCAGTCGGACAGGCTATGGCTACACCTTC.